This record covers a single TCR beta chain. The sample is drawn from a study of identical twins. This CDR3 contains 14 residues. The V and J ends lost 4 bases and 4 bases respectively, with 14 bases between them. Germline V lookup: CDR1 SGHNT, CDR2 YYREEE (reference sequence). cDNA molecules carried unique molecular identifiers, and template switching added a universal primer site. TCRdb reanalysed the 5' RACE reads using MiXCR and keeps one entry per CDR3 protein. The data hold hundreds of thousands of distinct CDR3 sequences, with more than 20% observed a single time. These same records also appear under a second study, on T cells expressing NK-cell markers. As that report states: The CD3+CD56-NKG2C+ fraction was also led by these clonotypes in several donors.

The sequence derives from a woman aged 18 to 35 in good health. Sequencing was carried out using CD4+ T cells sorted from blood. The chain employs TRBV5-4 and TRBJ1-2, with D possibly being TRBD1 (6 bases). The CDR3 region is CASSGDRRGYGYTF. The CDR3 DNA is TGTGCCAGCAGCGGAGACAGGAGAGGCTATGGCTACACCTTC.